A selection of T cell receptor beta chains follows, all from one sample in a study of blood T cell repertoires in COVID-19. Here immunoSEQ multiplex PCR was the method, and the copy in TCRdb shows in-frame clones only, minus some. The sample includes around 60,000 clones, roughly 90% of them seen just once. Sequenced material: peripheral blood. The receptors stem from a man aged 50 to 59 with active COVID-19. CDR3s include the opening cysteine and the closing phenylalanine or tryptophan.

TRBV27	TRBJ2-2	CASSFQRGVTGELFF
TRBV27	TRBJ1-1	CASSLTGANTEAFF
TRBV27	TRBJ1-2	CASSLKGAEYGYTF
TRBV6-1	TRBJ1-2	CASSEADGDVYGYTF
TRBV5-1	TRBJ2-3	CASSPLLGIWDTQYF
TRBV29-1	TRBJ1-1	CSVEQGSTEAFF
TRBV7-2	TRBJ1-1	CASSFNPGGVGEAFF
TRBV6-1	TRBJ1-2	CASSARDFLRGRAYGYTF
TRBV9	TRBJ1-3	CASSGDRVGNTIYF
TRBV5-4	TRBJ2-5	CASSFPSGQKETQYF
TRBV6-2/TRBV6-3	TRBJ2-3	CASSRGGDTQYF
TRBV12-3/TRBV12-4	TRBJ1-4	CASSLNVGKLFF
TRBV21-1	TRBJ2-4	CASSACWEGKNIQYF
TRBV5-1	TRBJ2-2	CASSLGANTGELFF
TRBV7-3	TRBJ1-1	CASSETTGTEAFF
TRBV4-2	TRBJ2-1	CASSQVGPGRDEQFF
TRBV7-7	TRBJ2-2	CASRAGGTGELFF
TRBV5-1	TRBJ2-3	CASSTGLSRSTDTQYF
TRBV27	TRBJ1-1	CASSLVGGVANTEAFF
TRBV5-1	TRBJ2-3	CASSSGAQRGALDTQYF
TRBV2	TRBJ1-2	CASRPRSGAVAHGYTF
TRBV7-7	TRBJ2-5	CASSQAQGQGYGTQYF
TRBV3-1/TRBV3-2	TRBJ2-3	CASSQGGRGGKDTQYF
TRBV2	TRBJ1-1	CASSWAGNTEAFF
TRBV3-1/TRBV3-2	TRBJ2-5	CASSRTEETQYF
TRBV7-6	TRBJ1-6	CASSSRDRGAVNSPLHF
TRBV9	TRBJ2-3	CASSVGQGSTDTQYF
TRBV11-2	TRBJ2-1	CASSLVGTGGRNEQFF
TRBV18	TRBJ2-5	CASSLQSGTREEETQYF
TRBV4-2	TRBJ1-3	CASSQRGQGDGNTIYF
TRBV3-1/TRBV3-2	TRBJ2-5	CASSQVPRGPQETQYF
TRBV18	TRBJ2-7	CASSPGQQGAREQYF
TRBV7-7	TRBJ2-1	CASSFDRGHEQFF
TRBV18	TRBJ1-1	CASSPLGEGARAFF
TRBV19	TRBJ2-7	CASSSSGAAYEQYF
TRBV30	TRBJ2-7	CASEGTGTYEQYF
TRBV30	TRBJ2-3	CAWSPKRSGVDTQYF
TRBV4-1	TRBJ2-7	CASSQPGKSSYEQYF
TRBV3-1/TRBV3-2	TRBJ2-1	CASSPGWSSYNEQFF
TRBV25-1	TRBJ2-1	CASSESYGQGVSYNEQFF
TRBV4-3	TRBJ2-3	CASSQDPVSISTDTQYF
TRBV7-2	TRBJ2-1	CASSLAGTSGGSEQFF
TRBV6-5	TRBJ2-4	CASSPGAGARNIQYF
TRBV7-2	TRBJ1-1	CASSSGGPEAFF
TRBV2	TRBJ2-1	CASRGGGSVPGQFF
TRBV10-2	TRBJ1-5	CASGDRVDQPQHF